This T cell receptor beta chain appears in the sequencing data of a study of T cell responses to AZD1222 COVID-19 vaccine. Study-wide points: CD4 TCRs associated with vaccination spanned spike, dominating at 160-218 and 743-854.

Worth noting for this clone: Its antigen is undetermined.

The CDR3 extends over 15 amino acids. V was shortened by 0 bases and J by 7 bases, with 13 bases between the two germline ends. Germline loops: CDR1 LGHNA, CDR2 YSLEER. Sequencing used immunoSEQ multiplex PCR; TCRdb keeps in-frame clones, though not all of them. The profile shows more than 150,000 clones, over 75% of them singletons. The chain employs TRBV4-3 and TRBJ2-1, with unresolved D. The receptor's source is an adult in good health. Sample: peripheral blood, taken on day 0 of AZD1222 vaccination. As DNA, the CDR3 is TGCGCCAGCAGCCAAGATACCCCCGGAAATAATGAGCAGTTCTTC. Protein sequence: CASSQDTPGNNEQFF.